This T cell receptor beta chain was sequenced during a study of shared clonotypes between healthy human individuals. The J segment lost 9 bases and the V segment lost 6 bases, leaving 5 bases of the junction unmatched. This CDR3 has 12 amino acids. Per the germline V gene, CDR1 is MNHNS and CDR2 is SASEGT. Investigators spread the genomic DNA of each subset evenly over several immunoSEQ plates. The protocol was immunoSEQ multiplex PCR, while the TCRdb copy is restricted to in-frame clones and leaves out a portion. The sample comprises millions of clones, about 94% of which are singletons, and 0.85% to 1.3% rests with the top ten. Overall study findings and caveats: Naive CD4 clonotypes were shared across several donors at about 5.2%. All-four-donor shared clonotypes had higher generation probabilities than non-shared clonotypes did.

Naive-designated CD8 cells lacked CD45RO, were positively enriched for CCR7, and omitted terminally differentiated effector memory CD45RA+ cells. This clone was counted once. The antigen is undetermined. The TCR comes from a man aged 18 to 30 in good health. Sequencing was performed on naive CD8+ T cells sorted from blood. The genes are TRBV6-1 and TRBJ2-1; TRBD1 matches 7 bases. CDR3 region: CASRTGIGEQFF. Written as DNA, the CDR3 is TGTGCCAGCAGGACAGGGATCGGTGAGCAGTTCTTC.